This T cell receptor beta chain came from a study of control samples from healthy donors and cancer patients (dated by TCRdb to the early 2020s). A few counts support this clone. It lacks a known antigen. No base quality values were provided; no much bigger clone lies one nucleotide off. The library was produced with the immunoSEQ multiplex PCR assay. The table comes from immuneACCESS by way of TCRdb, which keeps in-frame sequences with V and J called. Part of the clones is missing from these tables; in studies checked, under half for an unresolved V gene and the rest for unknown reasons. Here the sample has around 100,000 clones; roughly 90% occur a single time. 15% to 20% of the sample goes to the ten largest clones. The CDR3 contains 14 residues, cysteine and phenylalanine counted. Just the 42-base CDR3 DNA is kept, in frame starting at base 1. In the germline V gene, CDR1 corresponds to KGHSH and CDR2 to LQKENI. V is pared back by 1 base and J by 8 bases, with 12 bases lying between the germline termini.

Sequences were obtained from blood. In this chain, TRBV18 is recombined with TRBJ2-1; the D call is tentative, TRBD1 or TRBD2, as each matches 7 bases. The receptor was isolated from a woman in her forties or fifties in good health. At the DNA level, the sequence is TGTGCCAGCTCACCACTCTCAGGGGGGGATGAGCAGTTCTTC. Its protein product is CASSPLSGGDEQFF. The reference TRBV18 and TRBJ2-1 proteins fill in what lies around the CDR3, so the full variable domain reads NAGVMQNPRHLVRRRGQEARLRCSPMKGHSHVYWYRQLPEEGLKFMVYLQKENIIDESGMPKERFSAEFPKEGPSILRIQQVVRGDSAAYFCASSPLSGGDEQFFGPGTRLTVL.